The sequence of this TCR beta chain was determined in a study of T cells after yellow fever vaccination. Findings and limits, study-wide: Subsequent to the booster, the majority of primary-vaccination clones reappeared (approximately 95% CD4, approximately 90% CD8). Faster peaking, at day 5 versus 15, marked a secondary response that was weaker.

V lost 3 bases and J 1 base, leaving 7 bases between the germline ends. Germline CDR1 and CDR2: SGHDN and FVKESK. The CDR3 has 15 residues. UMIs and a universal primer site were added when TCR cDNA was made by 5'RACE template switching. TCRdb called the 5' RACE reads again in MiXCR, with one record for every CDR3 protein. The sample lists about 340,000 distinct CDR3 sequences; roughly 4% were seen once. The sample holds a few counts of this clonotype. Its matching antigen is unknown. Sequencing used PBMCs, obtained 5 days after the yellow fever booster vaccination. This sequence was found in a man between 18 and 35 years old who received the YFV17D yellow fever vaccine. The rearrangement joins TRBV14 to TRBJ1-6, with no clear D. The CDR3 sequence is CASSHRRSYNSPLHF. The CDR3 nucleotides read TGTGCCAGCAGCCATAGGCGGTCCTATAATTCACCCCTCCACTTT.